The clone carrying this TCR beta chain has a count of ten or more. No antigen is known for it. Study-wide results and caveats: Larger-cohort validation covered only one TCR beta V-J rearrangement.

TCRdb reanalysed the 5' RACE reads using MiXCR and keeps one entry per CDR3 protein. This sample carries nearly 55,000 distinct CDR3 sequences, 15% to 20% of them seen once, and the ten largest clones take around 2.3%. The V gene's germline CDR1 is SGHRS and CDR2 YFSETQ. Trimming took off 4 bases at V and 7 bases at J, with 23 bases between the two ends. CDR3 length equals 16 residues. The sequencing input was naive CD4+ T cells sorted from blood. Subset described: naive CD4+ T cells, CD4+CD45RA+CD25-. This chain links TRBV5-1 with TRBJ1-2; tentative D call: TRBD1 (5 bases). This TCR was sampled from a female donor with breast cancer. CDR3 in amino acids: CASSQTGLFQGGGYTF. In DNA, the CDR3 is TGCGCCAGCAGCCAGACGGGACTCTTCCAAGGCGGTGGCTACACCTTC.